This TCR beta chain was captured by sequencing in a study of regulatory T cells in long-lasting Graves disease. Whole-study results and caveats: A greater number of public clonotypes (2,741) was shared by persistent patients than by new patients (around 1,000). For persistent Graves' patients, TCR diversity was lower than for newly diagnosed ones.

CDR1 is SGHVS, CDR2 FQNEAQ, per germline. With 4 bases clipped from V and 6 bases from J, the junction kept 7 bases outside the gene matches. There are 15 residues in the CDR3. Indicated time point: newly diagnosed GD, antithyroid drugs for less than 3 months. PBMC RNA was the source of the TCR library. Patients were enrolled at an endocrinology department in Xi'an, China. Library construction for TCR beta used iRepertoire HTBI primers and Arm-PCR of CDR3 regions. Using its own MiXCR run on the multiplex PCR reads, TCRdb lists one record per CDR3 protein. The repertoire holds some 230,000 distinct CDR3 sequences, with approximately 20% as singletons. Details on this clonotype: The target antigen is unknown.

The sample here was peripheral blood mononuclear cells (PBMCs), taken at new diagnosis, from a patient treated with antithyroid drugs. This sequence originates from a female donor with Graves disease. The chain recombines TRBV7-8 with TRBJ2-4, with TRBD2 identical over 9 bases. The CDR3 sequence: CASSYIAGAGNIQYF. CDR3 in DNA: TGTGCCAGCAGCTACATAGCGGGAGCCGGAAACATTCAGTACTTC.